This section outlines one T cell receptor beta chain sequence together with its context. These data originate in a study of cytomegalovirus exposure and HLA in healthy donors. PCR was performed using 60 Vbeta and 13 Jbeta primers. Produced via immunoSEQ multiplex PCR; TCRdb's table is partial and in-frame only. The data contain 220,000 or so clones, about 77% of them seen just once; the ten biggest clones take up less than 2%. Sample: PBMCs. The source of this sequence is a woman aged 30 to 39 in good health and CMV-seronegative.

The CDR3 reads CASRVGLAGDEQYF. The CDR3 DNA sequence: TGTGCCAGCAGGGTGGGACTAGCGGGAGACGAGCAGTACTTC. V is TRBV6-5 and J is TRBJ2-7, with 14 bases that match TRBD2. There are 14 residues in the CDR3. V lost 6 bases and J lost 5; bases outside the gene matches: 3. Germline V gene sequence: CDR1 MNHEY, CDR2 SVGAGI.